This is a list of T cell receptor beta chains from one sample in a study of blood T cell repertoires in COVID-19. Produced via immunoSEQ multiplex PCR; TCRdb's table is partial and in-frame only. The sample has about 63,000 clones, 65% to 80% seen once. The sample comprised peripheral blood. The receptors stem from a human donor in a cohort sampled during active COVID-19. The conserved cysteine and the conserved F or W are not part of the CDR3 here.

>TRBV18
ASSELRQGRLAKNIQY
>TRBV30
AWSAGQGETYEQY
>TRBV12-5
ASGRGPPIGELF
>TRBV7-9
ASSLALLPTGETQY
>TRBV7-2
ASSLTSGIADTQY
>TRBV9
ASSVGVDTGELF
>TRBV2
ASTGQGGNNQPQH
>TRBV4-2
ASSQTVLEDRAPGAQH
>TRBV5-5
ASSLRSATLTYEQY
>TRBV27
ASSSWTSDYEQY
>TRBV4-1
ASSRQGPGELF
>TRBV2
ASKRDGRGGEQY
>TRBV6-5
ASMRGQTGGTEAF
>TRBV3-1/TRBV3-2
ASSLAGYTIY
>TRBV11-1
ASSFTGAGPEAF
>TRBV18
ASSPQGLGGSNQPQH
>TRBV4-1
ASSQSHTRDEQY
>TRBV4-1
ASSLGLFETQY
>TRBV5-1
ASSLAGLIRGVNYGYT
>TRBV7-9
ASSFEQGANEQY
>TRBV5-1
ASSHTSEQETQY